Listed below are T cell receptor beta chains from one sample, sequenced in a study of early T cells in non-severe SARS-CoV-2 infection. Each CDR3 protein is one row after TCRdb ran MiXCR on the 5' RACE reads. The sample shows just over 60,000 distinct CDR3 sequences, 8% to 10% of them seen only once. Sequencing was performed on whole blood. Receptor source: an adult who was a healthcare worker with PCR-confirmed SARS-CoV-2 infection or an uninfected control (not recorded which). Both conserved end residues are part of each CDR3. The order of the fields is J gene, V gene, D gene, clone size, CDR3 DNA, CDR3 protein. The D gene is left open where the match is weak. Clone size is stated in some rows and not others, as once, few, many or a class when expanded.

TRBJ2-5 TRBV27 - - TGTGCCAGCAGTTTTTCTTCACTAGAGGGGACCCAGTACTTC CASSFSSLEGTQYF
TRBJ2-2 TRBV25-1 TRBD1 many TGTGCCAGCAGTACAGGGGGCGACACCGGGGAGCTGTTTTTT CASSTGGDTGELFF
TRBJ2-2 TRBV5-5 - few TGTGCCAGCAGCTTAGGACCCTGGACCGGGGAGCTGTTTTTT CASSLGPWTGELFF
TRBJ1-1 TRBV20-1 TRBD1 - TGCAGTGCTAGAGTACAAAGCATGGACAGGGGGCTAACTGAAGCTTTCTTT CSARVQSMDRGLTEAFF
TRBJ1-1 TRBV11-2 TRBD1 few TGTGCCAGCAGCCCGGGACAGGGGGTGAGGGCTTTCTTT CASSPGQGVRAFF
TRBJ2-1 TRBV14 TRBD2 few TGTGCCAGCAGCCAAGTTCGGGGGGGGTACAATGAGCAGTTCTTC CASSQVRGGYNEQFF
TRBJ1-1 TRBV5-1 - few TGCGCCAGCAGCTTAGACAACAGGAACACTGAAGCTTTCTTT CASSLDNRNTEAFF
TRBJ2-3 TRBV3-1 TRBD2 - TGTGCCAGCAGCCCATCGTGGGGTAGCGGGACCTATACGCAGTATTTT CASSPSWGSGTYTQYF
TRBJ2-5 TRBV7-8 - - TGTGCCAGCAGCTTAGAGGCCGGACAGCAAGAGACCCAGTACTTC CASSLEAGQQETQYF
TRBJ2-6 TRBV6-6 - many TGTGCCAGCAGTTCAAGGGGTTCTGGGGCCAACGTCCTGACTTTC CASSSRGSGANVLTF
TRBJ1-6 TRBV3-2 - - TGTGCCAGCAGCCAAGGACAGACGACTAATTCACCCCTCCACTTT CASSQGQTTNSPLHF
TRBJ2-2 TRBV6-5 - many TGTGCCAGCAGTTACCGAGGGGGGCGCACCGCCGGGGAGCTGTTTTTT CASSYRGGRTAGELFF
TRBJ1-6 TRBV7-9 - many TGTGCCAGCAGCTTAGTTGGACAGTATAATTCACCCCTCCACTTT CASSLVGQYNSPLHF
TRBJ1-6 TRBV7-2 - many TGTGCCAGCAGCTTAGTTGGGGAATCACCCCTCCACTTT CASSLVGESPLHF
TRBJ2-1 TRBV12-3/TRBV12-4 TRBD2 many TGTGCCAGCAGTTTAGGCGGTAGCGGGGGCCTTGACTACAATGAGCAGTTCTTC CASSLGGSGGLDYNEQFF
TRBJ1-2 TRBV5-1 - many TGCGCCAGCAGCTTGGCCGACAAGGGTATGAGCGGCTACACCTTC CASSLADKGMSGYTF
TRBJ2-3 TRBV9 - - TGTGCCAGCAGCGTAACAGGGAACACAGATACGCAGTATTTT CASSVTGNTDTQYF
TRBJ2-1 TRBV20-1 - many TGCAGTGCTAGTACCCCAAACTACAATGAGCAGTTCTTC CSASTPNYNEQFF
TRBJ2-2 TRBV6-4 - once TGTGCCAGCAGCCTCGTCCCTACCGGGGAGCTGTTTTTT CASSLVPTGELFF
TRBJ1-5 TRBV20-1 - few TGCAGTGCGAACACTGTGGGCAGCAATCAGCCCCAGCATTTT CSANTVGSNQPQHF
TRBJ2-4 TRBV6-5 TRBD1 many TGTGCCAGCAGTTCGACAGGGAATCGGGACATTCAGTACTTC CASSSTGNRDIQYF
TRBJ2-3 TRBV7-8 TRBD2 many TGTGCCAGCAGCTTAGGTCTAGCGGGGGGGCTTGAGACAGATACGCAGTATTTT CASSLGLAGGLETDTQYF
TRBJ1-2 TRBV2 - many TGTGCCAGCAGTGTTGGCTCTCGGGGCTACACCTTC CASSVGSRGYTF
TRBJ2-1 TRBV10-2 - many TGCGCCAGCAGTGAGTTCGTTGCTGCCGAGCAGTTCTTC CASSEFVAAEQFF